The clone carrying this TCR beta chain was observed a handful of times. Its antigen is not known. Per donor, a minimum of one pre-ART and a minimum of two post-ART PBMC samples were available. The entry originates in a study of long-term antiretroviral therapy in people with HIV. The authors ran the immunoSEQ assay, v3.0, at survey level. Profiled with immunoSEQ multiplex PCR; TCRdb holds only in-frame clones, not every one. The table lists about 20,000 clones, over 90% of them singletons. Notes on the study in general: Repertoires from HIV showed CDR3 length ranges narrower than those of controls. Post-ART samples showed increased diversity that remained below transplant donor control levels.

The sequence derives from a woman aged 45-60 years with HIV. The sequencing here drew on unsorted PBMCs, taken 4.4 years after starting antiretroviral therapy.

CDR3 coding DNA: TGTGCCAGCAGTTCCCTACGGACAGGGGGGGGCGAGCAGTACTTC. Its protein is CASSSLRTGGGEQYF. The chain carries TRBV2 and TRBJ2-7, with TRBD1 matching 10 bases. V shed 5 bases and J 6 bases; nucleotides not matched to a gene: 10. This CDR3 has 15 amino acids. From germline, CDR1 is SNHLY and CDR2 FYNNEI.